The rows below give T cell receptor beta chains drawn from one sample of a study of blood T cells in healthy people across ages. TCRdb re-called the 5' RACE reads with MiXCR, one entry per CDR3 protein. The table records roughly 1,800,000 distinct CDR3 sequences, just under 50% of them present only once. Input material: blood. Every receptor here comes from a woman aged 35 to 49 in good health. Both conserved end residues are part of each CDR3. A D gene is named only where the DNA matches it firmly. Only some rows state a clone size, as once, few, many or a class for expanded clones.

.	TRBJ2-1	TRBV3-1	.	TGTGCCAGCAGCCACAGGGGGGGCAGGGGCGGCAATGAGCAGTTCTTC	CASSHRGGRGGNEQFF
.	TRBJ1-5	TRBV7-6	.	TGTGCCAGCAGCCCCGGGGGGAGTGCCCAGCCCCAGCATTTT	CASSPGGSAQPQHF
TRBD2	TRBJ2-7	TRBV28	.	TGTGCCAGCAGTACACGAGCGGGGAGCTCCTACGAGCAGTACTTC	CASSTRAGSSYEQYF
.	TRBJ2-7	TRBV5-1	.	TGCGCCAGCCGCTTAGCCGGGACGAGGGCTCACGAGCAGTACTTC	CASRLAGTRAHEQYF
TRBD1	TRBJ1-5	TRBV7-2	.	TGTGCCAGCAGCAAGGGACAGATACCTGGTAATCAGCCCCAGCATTTT	CASSKGQIPGNQPQHF
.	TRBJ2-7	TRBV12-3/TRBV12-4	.	TGTGCCAGCAGTCCAAGACGACAGTACGAGCAGTACTTC	CASSPRRQYEQYF
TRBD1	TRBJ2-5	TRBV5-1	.	TGCGCCAGCAGCTTGGAGGGACAGGGATGGGAGCAGTACTTC	CASSLEGQGWEQYF
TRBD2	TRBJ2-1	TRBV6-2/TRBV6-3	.	TGTGCCAGCAGTCCAAAAGCGGGAGGGTTGCTTTACAATGAGCAGTTCTTC	CASSPKAGGLLYNEQFF
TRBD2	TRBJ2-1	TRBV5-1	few	TGCGCCAGCAGCATAGTACTAGCGGCCCTGGCGATTGAGCAGTTCTTC	CASSIVLAALAIEQFF
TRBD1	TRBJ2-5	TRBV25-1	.	TGTGCCAGCAGTGAATATACAGGGGCACGACAAGAGACCCAGTACTTC	CASSEYTGARQETQYF